This note documents a single T cell receptor (beta chain) sequence. Donors were grouped by their self-reported clinical history. Recovery meant two consecutive negative NP/OP PCR tests, professional clearance, or resolved symptoms. This record belongs to a study of blood T cell repertoires in COVID-19. On the study more broadly: Sites in the United States, Italy and Spain provided acute and convalescent COVID-19 samples.

As handled by the study authors: Counts of nucleated cells, estimated from reference gene primer amplification, were obtained. Using immunoSEQ multiplex PCR, the repertoire was profiled, and TCRdb retains in-frame clones only, with some absent. That table furnishes V, J and clone size, whereas the DNA furnished D and trimming. This table holds just over 150,000 clones, over 75% found once. This clonotype was obtained from a woman aged 45-65 years who had recovered from COVID-19. Input material: PBMCs or T cells enriched from blood (not recorded which).

DNA for the CDR3: TGCGCCAGCAGTGGGGACAGGGACTCACCCCTCCACTTT. Translation: CASSGDRDSPLHF. The J gene is TRBJ1-6, the V gene TRBV5-1, with 9 bases matching TRBD1. Germline V gene data show CDR1 as SGHRS and CDR2 as YFSETQ. Trimming took 5 bases from V and 10 from J; bases not matched to a gene: 4. The CDR3 covers 13 residues.